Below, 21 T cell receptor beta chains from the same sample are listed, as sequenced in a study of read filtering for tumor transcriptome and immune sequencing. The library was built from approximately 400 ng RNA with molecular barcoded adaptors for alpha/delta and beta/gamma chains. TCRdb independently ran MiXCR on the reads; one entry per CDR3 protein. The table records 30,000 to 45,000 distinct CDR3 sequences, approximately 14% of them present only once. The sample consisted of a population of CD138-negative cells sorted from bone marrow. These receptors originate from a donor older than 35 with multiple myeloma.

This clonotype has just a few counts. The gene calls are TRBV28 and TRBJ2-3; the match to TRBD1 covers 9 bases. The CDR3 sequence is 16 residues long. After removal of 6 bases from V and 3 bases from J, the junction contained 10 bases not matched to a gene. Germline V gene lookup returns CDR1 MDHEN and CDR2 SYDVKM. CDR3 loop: CASRSRDRVRTDTQYF. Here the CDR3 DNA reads TGTGCCAGCAGGTCCCGGGACAGGGTGCGTACAGATACGCAGTATTTT.

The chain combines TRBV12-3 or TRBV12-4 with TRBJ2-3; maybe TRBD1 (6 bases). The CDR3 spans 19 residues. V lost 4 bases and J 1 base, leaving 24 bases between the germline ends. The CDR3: CASSSRAGESVLRTDTQYF. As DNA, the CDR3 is TGTGCCAGCAGTTCGCGAGCAGGGGAATCAGTCCTTCGCACAGATACGCAGTATTTT.

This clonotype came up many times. CDR3 amino acids: CASSQDRYNEQFF. CDR3 nucleotides: TGTGCCAGCAGTCAGGACCGATACAATGAGCAGTTCTTC. V usage is TRBV7-9 and J usage is TRBJ2-1, with D hard to call. Germline loops: CDR1 SEHNR, CDR2 FQNEAQ (reference sequence). The CDR3 covers 13 residues. Trimming removed 6 bases at V and 4 bases at J, with 10 bases between.

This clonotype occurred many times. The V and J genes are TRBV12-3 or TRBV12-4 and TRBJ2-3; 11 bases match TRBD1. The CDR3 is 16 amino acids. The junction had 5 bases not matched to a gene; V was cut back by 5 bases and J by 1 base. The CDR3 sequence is CASSPGTGGGTDTQYF. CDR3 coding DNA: TGTGCCAGCAGTCCCGGGACAGGGGGAGGCACAGATACGCAGTATTTT.

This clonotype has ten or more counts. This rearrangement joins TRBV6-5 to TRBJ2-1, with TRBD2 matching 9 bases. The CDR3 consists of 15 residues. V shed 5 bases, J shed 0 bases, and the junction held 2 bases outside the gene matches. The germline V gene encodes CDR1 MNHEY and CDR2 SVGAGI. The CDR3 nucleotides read TGTGCCAGCAGTCTACTAGCGGGCTCCTACAATGAGCAGTTCTTC. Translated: CASSLLAGSYNEQFF.

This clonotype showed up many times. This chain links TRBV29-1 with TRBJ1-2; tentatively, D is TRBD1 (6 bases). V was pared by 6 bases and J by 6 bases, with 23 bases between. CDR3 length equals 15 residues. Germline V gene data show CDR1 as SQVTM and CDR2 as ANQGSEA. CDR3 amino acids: CSVDPSTGGGHGYTF. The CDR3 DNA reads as TGCAGCGTCGACCCCTCGACAGGAGGGGGGCATGGCTACACCTTC.

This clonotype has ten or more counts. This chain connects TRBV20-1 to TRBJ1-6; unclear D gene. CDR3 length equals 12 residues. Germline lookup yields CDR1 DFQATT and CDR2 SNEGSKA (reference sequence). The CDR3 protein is CSLESANSPLHF. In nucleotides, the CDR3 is TGCAGCCTAGAATCCGCCAATTCACCCCTCCACTTT.

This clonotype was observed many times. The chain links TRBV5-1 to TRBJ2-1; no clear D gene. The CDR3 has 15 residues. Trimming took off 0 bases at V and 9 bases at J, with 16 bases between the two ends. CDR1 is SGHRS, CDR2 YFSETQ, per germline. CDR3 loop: CASSLGQWVHGEQFF. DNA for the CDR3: TGCGCCAGCAGCTTGGGGCAGTGGGTACATGGTGAGCAGTTCTTC.

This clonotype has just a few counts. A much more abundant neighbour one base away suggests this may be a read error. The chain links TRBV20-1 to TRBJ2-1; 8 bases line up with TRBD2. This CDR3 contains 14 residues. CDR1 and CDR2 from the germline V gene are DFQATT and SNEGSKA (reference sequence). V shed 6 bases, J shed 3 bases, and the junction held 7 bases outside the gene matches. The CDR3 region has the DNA TGCAGTGCACGAACTAGCGGAATCTACAATGAGCAGTTCTTC. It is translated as CSARTSGIYNEQFF.

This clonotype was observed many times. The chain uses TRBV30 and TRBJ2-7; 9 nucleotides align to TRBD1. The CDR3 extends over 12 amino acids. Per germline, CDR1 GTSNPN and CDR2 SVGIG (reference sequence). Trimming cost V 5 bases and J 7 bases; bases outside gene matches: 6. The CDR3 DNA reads TGTGCCTGGGATACAGGGGGCAGGGAGCAGTACTTC. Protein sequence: CAWDTGGREQYF.

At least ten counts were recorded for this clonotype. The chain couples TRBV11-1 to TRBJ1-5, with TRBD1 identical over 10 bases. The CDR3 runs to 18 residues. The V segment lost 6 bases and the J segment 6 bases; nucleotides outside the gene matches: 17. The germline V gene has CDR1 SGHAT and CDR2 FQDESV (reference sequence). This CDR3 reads CASRPRDRGLSRGQPQHF. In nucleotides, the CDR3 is TGTGCCAGCAGACCCCGGGACAGGGGCCTATCGAGGGGTCAGCCCCAGCATTTT.

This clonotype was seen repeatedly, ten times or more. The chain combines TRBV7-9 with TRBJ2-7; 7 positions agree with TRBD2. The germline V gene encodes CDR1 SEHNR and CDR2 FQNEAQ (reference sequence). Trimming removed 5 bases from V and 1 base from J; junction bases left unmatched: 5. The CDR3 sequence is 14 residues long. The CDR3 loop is CASSATSVSYEQYF. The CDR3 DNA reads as TGTGCCAGCAGCGCCACTAGCGTATCCTACGAGCAGTACTTC.

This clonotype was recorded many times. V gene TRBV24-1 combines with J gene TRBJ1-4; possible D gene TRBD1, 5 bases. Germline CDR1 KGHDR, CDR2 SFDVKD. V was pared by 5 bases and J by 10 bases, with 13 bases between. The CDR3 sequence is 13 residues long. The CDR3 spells CATSASGIGKLFF. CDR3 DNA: TGTGCCACCAGTGCTTCAGGGATCGGAAAACTGTTTTTT.

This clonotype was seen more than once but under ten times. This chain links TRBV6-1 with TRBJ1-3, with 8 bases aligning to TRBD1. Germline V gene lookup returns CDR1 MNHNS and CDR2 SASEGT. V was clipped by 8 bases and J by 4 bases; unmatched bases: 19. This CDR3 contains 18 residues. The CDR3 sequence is CASVFGFQGARAGNTIYF. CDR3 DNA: TGTGCCAGCGTCTTCGGGTTTCAGGGGGCGCGAGCAGGAAACACCATATATTTT.

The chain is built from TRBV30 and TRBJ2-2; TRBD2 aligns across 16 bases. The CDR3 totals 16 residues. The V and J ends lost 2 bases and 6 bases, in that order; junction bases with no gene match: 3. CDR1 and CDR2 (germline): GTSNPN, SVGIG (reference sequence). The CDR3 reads CAWSKGLAGGSGELFF. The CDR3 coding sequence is TGTGCCTGGAGTAAGGGACTAGCGGGAGGGTCCGGGGAGCTGTTTTTT.

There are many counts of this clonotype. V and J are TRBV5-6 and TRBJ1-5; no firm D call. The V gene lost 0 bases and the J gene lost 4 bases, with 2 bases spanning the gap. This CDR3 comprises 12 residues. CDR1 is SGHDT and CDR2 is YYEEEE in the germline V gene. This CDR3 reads CASSLVNQPQHF. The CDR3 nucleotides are TGTGCCAGCAGCTTGGTAAATCAGCCCCAGCATTTT.

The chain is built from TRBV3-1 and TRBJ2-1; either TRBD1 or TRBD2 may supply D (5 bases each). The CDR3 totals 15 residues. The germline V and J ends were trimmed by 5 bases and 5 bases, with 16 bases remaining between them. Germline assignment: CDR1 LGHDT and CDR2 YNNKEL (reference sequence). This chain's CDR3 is CASSSVGGRDNEQFF. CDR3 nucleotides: TGTGCCAGCAGCTCAGTTGGGGGTAGGGACAATGAGCAGTTCTTC.

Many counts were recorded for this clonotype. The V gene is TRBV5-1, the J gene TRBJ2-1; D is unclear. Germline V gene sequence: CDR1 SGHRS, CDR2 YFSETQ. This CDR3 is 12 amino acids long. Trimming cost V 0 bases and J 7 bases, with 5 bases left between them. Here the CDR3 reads CASSLVRNEQFF. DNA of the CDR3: TGCGCCAGCAGCTTGGTGCGGAATGAGCAGTTCTTC. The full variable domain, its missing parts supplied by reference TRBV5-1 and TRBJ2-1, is KAGVTQTPRYLIKTRGQQVTLSCSPISGHRSVSWYQQTPGQGLQFLFEYFSETQRNKGNFPGRFSGRQFSNSRSEMNVSTLELGDSALYLCASSLVRNEQFFGPGTRLTVL.

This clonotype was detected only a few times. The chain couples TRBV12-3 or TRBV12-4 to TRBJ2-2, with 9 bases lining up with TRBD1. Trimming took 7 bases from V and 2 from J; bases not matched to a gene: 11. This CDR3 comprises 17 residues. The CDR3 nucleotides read TGTGCCAGCACTAAAGCCTGGGGACAGGGAAACACCGGGGAGCTGTTTTTT. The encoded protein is CASTKAWGQGNTGELFF.

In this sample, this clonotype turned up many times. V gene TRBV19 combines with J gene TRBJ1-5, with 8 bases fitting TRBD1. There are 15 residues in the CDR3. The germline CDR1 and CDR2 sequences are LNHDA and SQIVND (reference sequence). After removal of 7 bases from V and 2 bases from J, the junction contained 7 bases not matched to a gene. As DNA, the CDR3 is TGTGCCAGTACCCAGGGGGCGCGGGGCAATCAGCCCCAGCATTTT. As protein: CASTQGARGNQPQHF.

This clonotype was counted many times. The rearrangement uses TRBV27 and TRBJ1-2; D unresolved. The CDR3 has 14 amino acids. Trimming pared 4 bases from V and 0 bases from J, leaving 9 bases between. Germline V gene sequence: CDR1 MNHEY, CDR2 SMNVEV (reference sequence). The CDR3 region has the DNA TGTGCCAGCAGTTCGGCCGGGGCTAACTATGGCTACACCTTC. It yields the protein CASSSAGANYGYTF.